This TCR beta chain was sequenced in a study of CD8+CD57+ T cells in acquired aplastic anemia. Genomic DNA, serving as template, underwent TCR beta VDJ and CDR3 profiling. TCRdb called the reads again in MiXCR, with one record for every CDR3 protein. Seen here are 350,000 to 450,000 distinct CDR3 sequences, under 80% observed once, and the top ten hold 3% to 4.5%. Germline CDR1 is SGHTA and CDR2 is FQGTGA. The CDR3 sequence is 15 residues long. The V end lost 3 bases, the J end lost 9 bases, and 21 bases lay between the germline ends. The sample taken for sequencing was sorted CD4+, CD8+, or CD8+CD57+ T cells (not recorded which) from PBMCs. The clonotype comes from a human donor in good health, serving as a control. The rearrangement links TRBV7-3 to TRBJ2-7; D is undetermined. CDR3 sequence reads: CASSLRLAVADTQYF. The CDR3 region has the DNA TGTGCCAGCAGCTTGCGGCTGGCGGTGGCAGATACGCAGTACTTC.